A selection of T cell receptor beta chains follows, all from one sample in a study of T-cell memory formation after mild COVID-19. TCRdb re-derived calls from the 5' RACE reads in MiXCR, one entry per CDR3 protein. The data show 220,000 or so distinct CDR3 sequences, with over 9.5% seen just once and 3% to 4.5% held by the top ten. The material sequenced was PBMCs or a T cell subset sorted from them (not recorded which). These receptors originate from a man younger than 30 who had mild COVID-19 (a few samples of this study predate the infection). Cell type and time point are not known. Each CDR3 is given with its conserved first and last residue.

length: 16; V: TRBV7-2; CDR3: CASSLALAGAQETQYF
length: 16; V: TRBV12-3/TRBV12-4; CDR3: CASSIQGTQPNQPQHF
length: 15; V: TRBV5-1; CDR3: CASSKGTPDNSPLHF
length: 13; V: TRBV29-1; CDR3: CSVANPRNTEAFF
length: 14; V: TRBV4-1; CDR3: CASSRRGGNQPQHF
length: 15; V: TRBV7-2; CDR3: CASSPGANVGEKLFF
length: 12; V: TRBV6-5; CDR3: CASSPWRGEQFF
length: 16; V: TRBV28; CDR3: CASSSWGTSGGDEQFF
length: 17; V: TRBV11-2; CDR3: CASSLIRGREGSEKLFF
length: 15; V: TRBV4-1; CDR3: CASSQESQGTSPLHF
length: 15; V: TRBV7-3; CDR3: CASSVDRGRNTEAFF
length: 15; V: TRBV6-6; CDR3: CASRTGQGKDSPLHF
length: 14; V: TRBV6-2/TRBV6-3; CDR3: CASSYSTDGRTQYF
length: 14; V: TRBV20-1; CDR3: CSARDETGHEKLFF
length: 15; V: TRBV19; CDR3: CASSISRQGRQPQHF
length: 14; V: TRBV5-1; CDR3: CASSLQGGIDEQFF
length: 15; V: TRBV20-1; CDR3: CSAAGTGAGRTEAFF
length: 14; V: TRBV11-2; CDR3: CASSFLPDENIQYF
length: 15; V: TRBV27; CDR3: CASSSDRGLVYGYTF
length: 13; V: TRBV29-1; CDR3: CSVVARGSSEAFF
length: 13; V: TRBV12-3/TRBV12-4; CDR3: CASSSGGGLEQFF
length: 14; V: TRBV5-1; CDR3: CASKSGTSGNEQFF
length: 14; V: TRBV12-3/TRBV12-4; CDR3: CASRMDRRLYGYTF
length: 14; V: TRBV19; CDR3: CASQGRGLTGELFF
length: 14; V: TRBV7-2; CDR3: CASTPSGDTGELFF
length: 13; V: TRBV20-1; CDR3: CSASRQVVEKLFF
length: 17; V: TRBV15; CDR3: CATSRGSRDRGIDEQFF
length: 13; V: TRBV7-3; CDR3: CASSLIRDNEQFF
length: 11; V: TRBV7-8; CDR3: CASSSEGTQYF
length: 16; V: TRBV7-2; CDR3: CASSATGPSSYNEQFF
length: 13; V: TRBV20-1; CDR3: CSAILHTGEKLFF
length: 17; V: TRBV5-6; CDR3: CASSARPDGYSLGEQYF
length: 15; V: TRBV4-2; CDR3: CASSHTKDSGNTIYF
length: 15; V: TRBV4-3; CDR3: CASSQEPTDSQPQHF
length: 14; V: TRBV30; CDR3: CASSTGGTGNTIYF
length: 15; V: TRBV11-1; CDR3: CASSSDWADYNEQFF
length: 14; V: TRBV7-2; CDR3: CASSLAGPADTQYF
length: 13; V: TRBV14; CDR3: CASSQDINGELFF
length: 12; V: TRBV5-4; CDR3: CASRKTGFEAFF
length: 14; V: TRBV5-6; CDR3: CASSLGQGKAEAFF
length: 14; V: TRBV2; CDR3: CASSRTTSGETQYF
length: 14; V: TRBV7-2; CDR3: CASSLAGTAGGYTF
length: 12; V: TRBV7-8; CDR3: CASSLAEETQYF
length: 12; V: TRBV7-8; CDR3: CASSPDLGEQFF
length: 13; V: TRBV30; CDR3: CAWSPGWRQPQHF
length: 12; V: TRBV4-1; CDR3: CATRGQTYEQYF
length: 15; V: TRBV7-2; CDR3: CASSLARGMNTEAFF
length: 14; V: TRBV6-5; CDR3: CASKRQTGPYEQYF
length: 13; V: TRBV20-1; CDR3: CSARGDMNTEAFF
length: 13; V: TRBV2; CDR3: CATSRDMGEKLFF
length: 15; V: TRBV28; CDR3: CASRHPDRVNTEAFF